This T cell receptor (beta chain) was recovered during a study of PD-L1 blockade in urothelial cancer. Study details: Intravenous atezolizumab, 1,200 mg every 3 weeks, was begun by patients around 2014. Men with urothelial cancer arising in the bladder made up about 85% of the roughly 29 patients.

TCR analog templates of synthetic origin were spiked into each PCR. Produced via immunoSEQ multiplex PCR; TCRdb's table is partial and in-frame only. The sample holds 90,000 or so clones; roughly nine tenths are singletons and the top ten take around 0.94%. Described time point: pretreatment peripheral blood. Locally advanced or metastatic urothelial carcinoma was present in patients. V lost 0 bases, J lost 1 base, and 9 bases lay in between. Per germline, CDR1 ENHRY and CDR2 SYGVKD. The CDR3 has 15 residues. V gene TRBV10-3 combines with J gene TRBJ2-5; D remains unclear. The starting material was PBMCs, obtained around atezolizumab (anti-PD-L1) treatment. This clonotype originated in a woman older than 75 with urothelial cancer. CDR3 coding DNA: TGTGCCATCAGTGAGTCCCGCGGAACCCAAGAGACCCAGTACTTC. As protein: CAISESRGTQETQYF.